This passage covers 19 T cell receptor beta chains from one sample sequenced in a study of cytomegalovirus exposure and HLA in healthy donors. The PCR had 60 Vbeta and 13 Jbeta primers. Profiling relied on immunoSEQ multiplex PCR, and the TCRdb table lists in-frame clones only, not all of them. The data hold roughly 180,000 clones, with roughly 85% observed a single time. Specimen: PBMCs. The receptors originated from a male donor in good health and CMV-seronegative.

The chain uses TRBV5-1 and TRBJ2-7, with 9 positions matching TRBD1. Germline assignment: CDR1 SGHRS and CDR2 YFSETQ. The length of the CDR3 is 14 residues. V lost 4 bases and J lost 4; bases outside the gene matches: 6. CDR3 amino acids: CASSKGQGGYEQYF. The CDR3, as DNA: TGCGCCAGCAGCAAGGGACAGGGTGGATACGAGCAGTACTTC.

About this clone: The sample carries other DNA sequences with the same CDR3. The chain recombines TRBV5-1 with TRBJ2-7; D uncertain. The CDR3 sequence is 13 residues long. V was clipped by 0 bases and J by 2 bases, with 6 bases between them. Looked up from germline, CDR1 is SGHRS and CDR2 is YFSETQ. As DNA, the CDR3 is TGCGCCAGCAGCTTGGCGTCTACCTACGAGCAGTACTTC. The encoded protein is CASSLASTYEQYF.

The genes are TRBV5-4 and TRBJ2-5; 8 bases match TRBD1. Trimming removed 5 bases from V and 1 base from J; junction bases left unmatched: 13. The CDR3 runs 17 residues. Germline CDR1 and CDR2: SGHNT and YYREEE (reference sequence). The DNA for the CDR3 is TGTGCCAGCAGAATCCTCGGACAGGGCGGATTCCAAGAGACCCAGTACTTC. Protein: CASRILGQGGFQETQYF.

The genes are TRBV7-6 and TRBJ2-1; 8 bases align to TRBD2. Germline CDR1 SGHVS, CDR2 FNYEAQ. Trimming at V came to 2 bases and at J to 5 bases, leaving 8 bases not matched to a gene. CDR3 length: 16 residues. The CDR3 nucleotides are TGTGCCAGCAGCTTACGGGATAGCGGGAAACACAATGAGCAGTTCTTC. Translation: CASSLRDSGKHNEQFF.

This chain uses TRBV2 with TRBJ2-5; D possibly corresponds to TRBD2 (6 bases). The V and J ends lost 4 bases and 6 bases respectively, with 15 bases between them. Per the germline V gene, CDR1 is SNHLY and CDR2 is FYNNEI. The CDR3 is 14 residues long. The CDR3 here is CASSVELGRQTQYF. CDR3 DNA sequence: TGTGCCAGCAGTGTGGAGTTGGGGAGGCAGACCCAGTACTTC.

The chain links TRBV7-6 to TRBJ2-5, with D maybe TRBD1 (6 bases). Germline V gives CDR1 SGHVS, CDR2 FNYEAQ. The CDR3 consists of 17 residues. Deletions cut 0 bases from V and 5 bases from J, with 19 bases between. In nucleotides, the CDR3 is TGTGCCAGCAGCTTAGCGACAGGCGTCCCGTCTGGGGAGACCCAGTACTTC. Translated, it gives CASSLATGVPSGETQYF.

A remark on this clone: Distinct nucleotide sequences in the sample also encode this CDR3. The chain has TRBV5-1 and TRBJ2-5; 15 bases are a match to TRBD2. This CDR3 has 16 residues. V gave up 4 bases and J gave up 4 bases; unmatched junction bases: 5. In germline, CDR1 is SGHRS, CDR2 YFSETQ. CDR3: CASSLGLAGGGETQYF. DNA of the CDR3: TGCGCCAGCAGCCTTGGACTAGCGGGGGGGGGAGAGACCCAGTACTTC.

This chain joins TRBV5-1 and TRBJ1-1, with TRBD1 matching 7 bases. From germline, CDR1 is SGHRS and CDR2 YFSETQ. The trim removed 4 bases at V and 1 base at J, leaving 10 bases unmatched. The CDR3 is 16 residues long. The CDR3 DNA sequence: TGCGCCAGCAGCCCAGAAAGGACAGGTGGGAACACTGAAGCTTTCTTT. Protein product: CASSPERTGGNTEAFF. Filled out from reference TRBV5-1 and TRBJ1-1, the complete variable domain reads KAGVTQTPRYLIKTRGQQVTLSCSPISGHRSVSWYQQTPGQGLQFLFEYFSETQRNKGNFPGRFSGRQFSNSRSEMNVSTLELGDSALYLCASSPERTGGNTEAFFGQGTRLTVV.

The chain carries TRBV2 and TRBJ2-5, with 9 bases matching TRBD2. The CDR3 runs to 17 residues. Germline V gene data show CDR1 as SNHLY and CDR2 as FYNNEI. V gave up 3 bases and J gave up 4 bases; unmatched junction bases: 12. In DNA, the CDR3 is TGTGCCAGCAGTGATCTTTTGGCGGGGGGGCTCGGAGAGACCCAGTACTTC. Translating gives CASSDLLAGGLGETQYF.

J is TRBJ1-5 and V is TRBV5-1, with D possibly being TRBD1 (5 bases). The germline V gene has CDR1 SGHRS and CDR2 YFSETQ. The CDR3 sequence is 16 residues long. The germline V and J ends were trimmed by 0 bases and 6 bases, with 16 bases remaining between them. In DNA form, the CDR3 reads TGCGCCAGCAGCTTGGGGGGCTGGGCAGTCGGTCAGCCCCAGCATTTT. Translation: CASSLGGWAVGQPQHF.

V is TRBV30 and J is TRBJ2-2; a weak D match, TRBD1 (6 bases). Trimming cost V 1 base and J 6 bases, with 9 bases left between them. The CDR3 totals 13 residues. Germline values: CDR1 GTSNPN, CDR2 SVGIG (reference sequence). The DNA of the CDR3 is TGTGCCTGGAGTGAGGGGGTCTCCGGGGAGCTGTTTTTT. It yields the protein CAWSEGVSGELFF.

The rearrangement uses TRBV5-1 and TRBJ1-2, with 7 bases matching TRBD1. From germline, CDR1 is SGHRS and CDR2 YFSETQ. V lost 1 base, J lost 10 bases, and 7 bases stayed unmatched. CDR3 length: 13 residues. This chain's CDR3 is CASSLTGAFDYTF. CDR3 DNA sequence: TGCGCCAGCAGCTTGACAGGGGCTTTTGACTACACCTTC.

V and J are TRBV6-1 and TRBJ1-5; unclear D gene. The germline CDR1 and CDR2 sequences are MNHNS and SASEGT. The CDR3 loop spans 14 amino acids. Trimming stripped 4 bases from V and 4 bases from J, with 11 bases between. CDR3 in DNA: TGTGCCAGCAGTGGAGGACTGGAAAATCAGCCCCAGCATTTT. This gives the protein CASSGGLENQPQHF.

This clone was seen a handful of times. The chain employs TRBV27 and TRBJ2-5; 9 bases are shared with TRBD1. V gave up 7 bases and J gave up 4 bases; unmatched junction bases: 13. The CDR3 length is 16 residues. CDR1 is MNHEY and CDR2 is SMNVEV in the germline V gene (reference sequence). The chain's CDR3 is CASIKRGQGMGETQYF. CDR3 nucleotide sequence: TGTGCCAGCATTAAGCGCGGACAGGGGATGGGAGAGACCCAGTACTTC.

V is TRBV5-6 and J is TRBJ2-7; D is ambiguous. With 4 bases removed from V and 0 bases from J, the gap between germline ends came to 14 bases. The CDR3 has 15 amino acids. Germline V CDR1 and CDR2: SGHDT, YYEEEE. CDR3 region: CASSNVPGSSYEQYF. Written as DNA, the CDR3 is TGTGCCAGCAGCAACGTCCCCGGTAGCTCCTACGAGCAGTACTTC.

The table lists this clone with a few counts. The chain links TRBV19 to TRBJ2-1, with 7 nucleotides matching TRBD2. With V trimmed by 6 bases and J by 8 bases, 7 bases remained unmatched. The length of the CDR3 is 13 residues. The V gene's germline CDR1 is LNHDA and CDR2 SQIVND (reference sequence). The DNA of the CDR3 is TGTGCCAGTAGCAGGGAGGGCGCGGATGAGCAGTTCTTC. This gives the protein CASSREGADEQFF. The variable domain in full, with the rest retrieved from reference TRBV19 and TRBJ2-1, is DGGITQSPKYLFRKEGQNVTLSCEQNLNHDAMYWYRQDPGQGLRLIYYSQIVNDFQKGDIAEGYSVSREKKESFPLTVTSAQKNPTAFYLCASSREGADEQFFGPGTRLTVL.

J is TRBJ2-3 and V is TRBV10-1, with a tentative D call TRBD2 (6 bases). The CDR3 spans 16 residues. The V gene's germline CDR1 is WNHNN and CDR2 SYGVQD (reference sequence). With 5 bases removed from V and 6 bases from J, the gap between germline ends came to 21 bases. CDR3 in DNA: TGCGCCAGCAGTTTCACGCGGCGGGAAAAGTCTGATACGCAGTATTTT. It translates to CASSFTRREKSDTQYF.

The chain links TRBV9 to TRBJ2-7; 8 positions match TRBD1. Germline values: CDR1 SGDLS, CDR2 YYNGEE. V shed 0 bases, J shed 2 bases, and the junction held 1 base outside the gene matches. This CDR3 has 14 residues. In DNA form, the CDR3 reads TGTGCCAGCAGCGTAGGGACAGGGACCTACGAGCAGTACTTC. Translated: CASSVGTGTYEQYF.

As to this clone: An end of the junction does not agree with germline; a read error may underlie this. This chain links TRBV7-3 with TRBJ1-1; no definite D call. Per the germline V gene, CDR1 is SGHTA and CDR2 is FQGTGA. The CDR3 has 14 residues. The CDR3 region is CASSLSGLHTGAFF. In DNA form, the CDR3 reads TGTGCCAGCAGCTTAAGTGGGCTGCACACTGGAGCTTTCTTT.